What follows are 14 T cell receptor beta chains derived from one specimen sequenced in a study of neurological immune-mediated disorders. Using its own MiXCR run on the 5' RACE reads, TCRdb lists one record per CDR3 protein. The table has tens of thousands of distinct CDR3 sequences, approximately 14% seen once. Sequenced material: PBMCs. All receptors come from a woman between 45 and 60 years old in good health.

This clonotype is termed medium-sized. V and J are TRBV5-1 and TRBJ1-1; D is unresolved. The CDR3 extends over 12 amino acids. Trimming left V 2 bases short and J 5 bases short, with 7 bases between. Germline-derived CDR1 and CDR2 are SGHRS and YFSETQ. The CDR3 DNA reads TGCGCCAGCAGCTTAGGGCATACTGAAGCTTTCTTT. Protein: CASSLGHTEAFF.

This clonotype was observed many times. V is TRBV7-2 and J is TRBJ2-2; 12 positions match TRBD2. J lost 5 bases, V lost 2 bases, and 9 bases had no gene match. The CDR3 has 18 residues. In germline, CDR1 is SGHTA, CDR2 FQGNSA. The CDR3 DNA reads TGTGCCAGCAGCTTATCGTCTAGCGGGGGGGCCCGTACCGGGGAGCTGTTTTTT. Translated: CASSLSSSGGARTGELFF.

As to this clonotype: The DNA is left out, because the CDR3 cannot be placed on it with certainty; the CDR3 is given as TCRdb lists it. V and J are TRBV5-5 and TRBJ2-3; the table's D call, TRBD2, was not checked against the DNA. Germline assignment: CDR1 SGHKS and CDR2 YYEKEE (reference sequence). The CDR3 extends over 22 residues, inclusive of both ends. CDR3 amino acids: CASSIYLCSTPGASGATDTQYF.

This rearrangement joins TRBV20-1 to TRBJ2-1, with D possibly being TRBD2 (5 bases). V lost 0 bases to trimming and J lost 8 bases, with 26 bases between them. This CDR3 comprises 18 residues. Germline V gene lookup returns CDR1 DFQATT and CDR2 SNEGSKA (reference sequence). The CDR3 protein is CSARDEDGRTTRFYEQFF. The DNA of the CDR3 is TGCAGTGCTAGAGATGAGGACGGAAGGACCACTAGGTTCTATGAGCAGTTCTTC.

This clonotype came up many times. This chain joins TRBV6-6 and TRBJ2-7, with 10 bases lining up with TRBD2. The CDR3 runs to 16 residues. Germline assignment: CDR1 MNHNY and CDR2 SVGAGI (reference sequence). V dropped 5 bases and J dropped 4; count of bases not matched to a gene: 11. As DNA, the CDR3 is TGTGCCAGCAGTAAGACTCCTAGCGGGAGTCAGTACGAGCAGTACTTC. Its protein is CASSKTPSGSQYEQYF.

The rearrangement joins TRBV5-1 to TRBJ1-1; 10 nucleotides line up with TRBD1. The CDR3 runs 14 residues. The junction had 4 bases not matched to a gene; V was cut back by 4 bases and J by 4 bases. CDR1 SGHRS and CDR2 YFSETQ come from the germline V gene. The CDR3 coding sequence is TGCGCCAGCAGCGAGTGGACAGGGGGCACTGAAGCTTTCTTT. Translating it yields CASSEWTGGTEAFF.

This clonotype was seen many times. The genes are TRBV9 and TRBJ2-4, with TRBD1 identical over 10 bases. The germline CDR1 and CDR2 sequences are SGDLS and YYNGEE. With 3 bases clipped from V and 5 bases from J, the junction kept 5 bases outside the gene matches. The CDR3 length is 15 residues. The CDR3, as DNA: TGTGCCAGCAGCGCCCGGGACAGGGGACAAAACATTCAGTACTTC. It is translated as CASSARDRGQNIQYF.

This clonotype was detected a few times. The chain recombines TRBV5-1 with TRBJ2-2; 7 bases fit TRBD1. Germline CDR1 SGHRS, CDR2 YFSETQ. With 4 bases clipped from V and 6 bases from J, the junction kept 9 bases outside the gene matches. CDR3 length equals 15 residues. CDR3 in amino acids: CASSLQGVGAGELFF. In DNA form, the CDR3 reads TGCGCCAGCAGCCTCCAGGGGGTCGGTGCCGGGGAGCTGTTTTTT.

This clonotype was seen ten or more times. The chain has TRBV5-5 and TRBJ1-2, with 9 nucleotides matching TRBD1. The V segment lost 0 bases and the J segment 5 bases; nucleotides outside the gene matches: 2. CDR3 size: 14 residues. Germline values: CDR1 SGHKS, CDR2 YYEKEE (reference sequence). The CDR3 DNA reads as TGTGCCAGCAGCTTGGGGGACAGGGAGTATGGCTACACCTTC. Encoded protein: CASSLGDREYGYTF. The entire variable domain, with the rest obtained from reference TRBV5-5 and TRBJ1-2, is as follows: DAGVTQSPTHLIKTRGQQVTLRCSPISGHKSVSWYQQVLGQGPQFIFQYYEKEERGRGNFPDRFSARQFPNYSSELNVNALLLGDSALYLCASSLGDREYGYTFGSGTRLTVV.

This clonotype was detected ten times or more. V and J are TRBV18 and TRBJ1-2; the match to TRBD1 covers 7 bases. The CDR3 contains 14 residues. Germline V gene lookup returns CDR1 KGHSH and CDR2 LQKENI. The V gene end was trimmed by 3 bases and the J gene end by 8 bases; junction bases not matched to a gene: 9. The CDR3 DNA sequence: TGTGCCAGCTCACCTCCCGGGACAGCGGCGGGCTACACCTTC. Translation gives CASSPPGTAAGYTF.

At least ten counts were recorded for this clonotype. The CDR3, as DNA: TGCAGTGCCTTGAAGGAAGGAACAGGAGGCACAGATACGCAGTATTTT. Encoded protein: CSALKEGTGGTDTQYF. The V call is TRBV20-1, the J call TRBJ2-3, with D maybe TRBD1 (5 bases). Trimming removed 6 bases at V and 1 base at J, with 20 bases between. CDR1 and CDR2 from the germline V gene are DFQATT and SNEGSKA (reference sequence). This CDR3 region has 16 residues.

V and J are TRBV5-5 and TRBJ2-2; 8 bases map to TRBD2. CDR3 length: 19 residues. Trimming took 0 bases from V and 5 from J; bases not matched to a gene: 15. The germline gives CDR1 SGHKS, CDR2 YYEKEE (reference sequence). CDR3 bases: TGTGCCAGCAGCTTGGGCCCCCTCCGCGCGGGAGGACTTACCGGGGAGCTGTTTTTT. It yields the protein CASSLGPLRAGGLTGELFF.

This clonotype was seen at least ten times. This rearrangement joins TRBV6-5 to TRBJ2-5; a possible D gene is TRBD2 (5 bases). The CDR3 consists of 14 residues. Per germline, CDR1 MNHEY and CDR2 SVGAGI. Trimming cost V 5 bases and J 5 bases, with 15 bases left between them. The CDR3 nucleotides are TGTGCCAGCAGTCCAGGACCCGGCGGGGAGACCCAGTACTTC. Protein: CASSPGPGGETQYF.

The rearrangement joins TRBV9 to TRBJ2-1; 9 nucleotides agree with TRBD2. This CDR3 has 16 residues. V shed 3 bases and J 4 bases; nucleotides not matched to a gene: 8. Looked up from germline, CDR1 is SGDLS and CDR2 is YYNGEE. CDR3 loop: CASSAQGGRGYNEQFF. The DNA for the CDR3 is TGTGCCAGCAGCGCCCAGGGCGGGAGGGGATACAATGAGCAGTTCTTC.